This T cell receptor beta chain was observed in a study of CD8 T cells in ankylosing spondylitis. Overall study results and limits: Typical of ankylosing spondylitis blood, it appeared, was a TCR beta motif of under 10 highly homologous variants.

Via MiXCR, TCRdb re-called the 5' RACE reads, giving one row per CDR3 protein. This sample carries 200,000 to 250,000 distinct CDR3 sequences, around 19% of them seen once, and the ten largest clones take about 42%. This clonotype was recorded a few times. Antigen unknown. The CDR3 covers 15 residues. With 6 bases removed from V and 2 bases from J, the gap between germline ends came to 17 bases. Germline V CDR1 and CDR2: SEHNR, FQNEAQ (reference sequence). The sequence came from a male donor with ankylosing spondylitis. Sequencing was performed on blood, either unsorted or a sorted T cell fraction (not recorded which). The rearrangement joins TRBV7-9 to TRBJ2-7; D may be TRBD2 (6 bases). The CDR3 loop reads CASSRRDSLPYEQYF. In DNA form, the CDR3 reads TGTGCCAGCAGTCGCCGGGACTCCCTACCCTACGAGCAGTACTTC. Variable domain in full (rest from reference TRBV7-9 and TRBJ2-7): DTGVSQNPRHKITKRGQNVTFRCDPISEHNRLYWYRQTLGQGPEFLTYFQNEAQLEKSRLLSDRFSAERPKGSFSTLEIQRTEQGDSAMYLCASSRRDSLPYEQYFGPGTRLTVT.